These T cell receptor beta chains were read from a single sample in a study of blood T cell repertoires in COVID-19. The protocol was immunoSEQ multiplex PCR, while the TCRdb copy is restricted to in-frame clones and leaves out a portion. Of about 120,000 clones listed, around 90% are singletons. The sample was peripheral blood. The receptors were gathered from a man between 60 and 70 years old with COVID-19, enrolled during active disease. Each CDR3 is given with its conserved first and last residue. Each record gives: clone size, V gene, J gene, CDR3 length, D gene, CDR3 DNA, CDR3 protein. D genes are given only for firm matches. Clone sizes are given selectively: once, few, many, or a class where the clone is expanded.

abundance: -; v_gene: TRBV15; j_gene: TRBJ1-3; len: 15; d_gene: -; CDR3nt: TGTGCCACCAGCAGAGAAGCCATCTTTGGAAACACCATATATTTT; CDR3aa: CATSREAIFGNTIYF
abundance: -; v_gene: TRBV4-3; j_gene: TRBJ1-2; len: 17; d_gene: TRBD1; CDR3nt: TGCGCCAGCAGCGACATTACTTGGACAGGGGGCGTAGATGGCTACACCTTC; CDR3aa: CASSDITWTGGVDGYTF
abundance: -; v_gene: TRBV6-6; j_gene: TRBJ2-7; len: 15; d_gene: -; CDR3nt: TGTGCCAGCAGTTACTCGATAGGGGTGCAGGAGGAGCAGTACTTC; CDR3aa: CASSYSIGVQEEQYF
abundance: -; v_gene: TRBV7-3; j_gene: TRBJ2-1; len: 15; d_gene: -; CDR3nt: TGTGCCAGCAGCGCCGGAGGCGGGCAAGCAAATGAGCAGTTCTTC; CDR3aa: CASSAGGGQANEQFF
abundance: -; v_gene: TRBV5-4; j_gene: TRBJ2-7; len: 15; d_gene: TRBD2; CDR3nt: TGTGCCAGCAGCTTGGGCCCCCTAGCGGGAGTGGAGCAGTACTTC; CDR3aa: CASSLGPLAGVEQYF
abundance: -; v_gene: TRBV19; j_gene: TRBJ1-2; len: 16; d_gene: TRBD1; CDR3nt: TGTGCCAGTAGTGCCCCAAAGGGACAGGGGAACTATGGCTACACCTTC; CDR3aa: CASSAPKGQGNYGYTF
abundance: -; v_gene: TRBV3-1/TRBV3-2; j_gene: TRBJ2-1; len: 13; d_gene: -; CDR3nt: TGTGCCAGCAGCCCGTTCCTCCGCAATGAGCAGTTCTTC; CDR3aa: CASSPFLRNEQFF
abundance: once; v_gene: TRBV7-2; j_gene: TRBJ2-7; len: 14; d_gene: -; CDR3nt: TGTGCCAGCAGCTTAGCAGGGGGATATGAGGAGCAGTACTTC; CDR3aa: CASSLAGGYEEQYF
abundance: -; v_gene: TRBV9; j_gene: TRBJ1-2; len: 12; d_gene: -; CDR3nt: TGTGCCAGCAGCCAGGGGAGGGTTGGCTACACCTTC; CDR3aa: CASSQGRVGYTF
abundance: -; v_gene: TRBV27; j_gene: TRBJ1-6; len: 14; d_gene: -; CDR3nt: TGTGCCAGCAGTCTGGGACACCGTAATTCACCCCTCCACTTT; CDR3aa: CASSLGHRNSPLHF
abundance: -; v_gene: TRBV7-2; j_gene: TRBJ2-1; len: 13; d_gene: -; CDR3nt: TGTGCCAGCAGCTTAGCGGAGCACAATGAGCAGTTCTTC; CDR3aa: CASSLAEHNEQFF
abundance: -; v_gene: TRBV5-1; j_gene: TRBJ2-1; len: 15; d_gene: -; CDR3nt: TGCGCCAGCAACACCGGCCTTGGAGCCTACAATGAGCAGTTCTTC; CDR3aa: CASNTGLGAYNEQFF
abundance: once; v_gene: TRBV7-4; j_gene: TRBJ1-4; len: 14; d_gene: TRBD1; CDR3nt: TGTGCCAGCAGCTTTGGACAGGGAAGGGGAAAACTGTTTTTT; CDR3aa: CASSFGQGRGKLFF
abundance: -; v_gene: TRBV2; j_gene: TRBJ1-3; len: 16; d_gene: -; CDR3nt: TGTGCCAGCAGTGAGGAGGGAGGGTCCTCTGGAAACACCATATATTTT; CDR3aa: CASSEEGGSSGNTIYF
abundance: -; v_gene: TRBV28; j_gene: TRBJ1-1; len: 12; d_gene: -; CDR3nt: TGTGCCGGAGGAATTTCGAACACTGAAGCTTTCTTT; CDR3aa: CAGGISNTEAFF
abundance: -; v_gene: TRBV2; j_gene: TRBJ2-7; len: 16; d_gene: TRBD2; CDR3nt: TGTGCCAGCAGTAAGCTAGCGGGAGGGATCTACTACGAGCAGTACTTC; CDR3aa: CASSKLAGGIYYEQYF
abundance: -; v_gene: TRBV18; j_gene: TRBJ1-5; len: 14; d_gene: -; CDR3nt: TGTGCCAGCTCACCAAACGTACAGGGAATGCCCCAGCATTTT; CDR3aa: CASSPNVQGMPQHF
abundance: -; v_gene: TRBV7-9; j_gene: TRBJ1-6; len: 15; d_gene: TRBD1; CDR3nt: TGTGCCAGCAGCCCCCAAGCGGCAGGGGGTTCACCCCTCCACTTT; CDR3aa: CASSPQAAGGSPLHF
abundance: -; v_gene: TRBV10-3; j_gene: TRBJ2-3; len: 14; d_gene: TRBD1; CDR3nt: TGTGCCGCCCAGGACAGGGGAGGCACAGATACGCAGTATTTT; CDR3aa: CAAQDRGGTDTQYF
abundance: -; v_gene: TRBV4-3; j_gene: TRBJ2-1; len: 18; d_gene: TRBD1; CDR3nt: TGCGCCAGCAGCCAAGACTGGGACAGGGGAGGGTCCTACAATGAGCAGTTCTTC; CDR3aa: CASSQDWDRGGSYNEQFF
abundance: -; v_gene: TRBV19; j_gene: TRBJ2-7; len: 14; d_gene: -; CDR3nt: TGTGCCAGTAGCCCCCGGAGAGCCCCCTACGAGCAGTACTTC; CDR3aa: CASSPRRAPYEQYF
abundance: once; v_gene: TRBV18; j_gene: TRBJ1-1; len: 13; d_gene: TRBD1; CDR3nt: TGTGCCAGCTCCCTAGGGGACAGGGATGAAGCTTTCTTT; CDR3aa: CASSLGDRDEAFF
abundance: once; v_gene: TRBV27; j_gene: TRBJ2-7; len: 13; d_gene: -; CDR3nt: TGTGCCAGCACCGGCAGGCGCTCCTACGAGCAGTACTTC; CDR3aa: CASTGRRSYEQYF
abundance: -; v_gene: TRBV29-1; j_gene: TRBJ1-6; len: 13; d_gene: -; CDR3nt: TGCAGCGTGCGGGAAGAGCATAATTCACCCCTCCACTTT; CDR3aa: CSVREEHNSPLHF
abundance: -; v_gene: TRBV6-5; j_gene: TRBJ2-7; len: 14; d_gene: -; CDR3nt: TGTGCCACGAACGGGAACTACCAGACCTACGAGCAGTACTTC; CDR3aa: CATNGNYQTYEQYF
abundance: -; v_gene: TRBV28; j_gene: TRBJ1-4; len: 15; d_gene: -; CDR3nt: TGTGCCAGCAGTTTGGCCGGAGGGATAAGTGAAAAACTGTTTTTT; CDR3aa: CASSLAGGISEKLFF